This T cell receptor (beta chain) was captured in a study of control samples from healthy donors and cancer patients. Repertoires were generated with immunoSEQ multiplex PCR, while TCRdb's copy carries only in-frame clones and drops some. The table has 50,000 to 65,000 clones, 91% seen once. This clone was counted once. V shed 5 bases and J 5 bases; nucleotides not matched to a gene: 8. The germline V gene has CDR1 LNHDA and CDR2 SQIVND (reference sequence). The CDR3 consists of 14 residues. Sequencing was performed on PBMCs. The TCR comes from a man aged 25-40 years with colorectal cancer. The chain recombines TRBV19 with TRBJ1-1, with 7 nucleotides matching TRBD1. CDR3 in DNA: TGTGCCAGTAGTGCCGGGACAGCAATAACTGAAGCTTTCTTT. Translation gives CASSAGTAITEAFF.